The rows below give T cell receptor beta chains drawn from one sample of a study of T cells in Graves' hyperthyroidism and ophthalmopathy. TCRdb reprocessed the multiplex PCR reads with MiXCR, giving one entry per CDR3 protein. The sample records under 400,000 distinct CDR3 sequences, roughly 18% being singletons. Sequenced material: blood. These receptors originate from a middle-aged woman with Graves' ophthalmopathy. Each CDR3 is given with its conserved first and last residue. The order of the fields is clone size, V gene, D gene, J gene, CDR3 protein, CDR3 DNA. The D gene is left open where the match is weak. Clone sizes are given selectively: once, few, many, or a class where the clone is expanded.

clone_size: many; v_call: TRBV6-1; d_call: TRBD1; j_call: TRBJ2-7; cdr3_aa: CASSELGDSSYEQYF; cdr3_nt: TGTGCCAGCAGTGAATTGGGGGACAGCTCCTACGAGCAGTACTTC
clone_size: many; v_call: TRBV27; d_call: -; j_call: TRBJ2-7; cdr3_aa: CASRNPIGGEQYF; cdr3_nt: TGTGCCAGCAGAAATCCCATAGGTGGGGAGCAGTACTTC
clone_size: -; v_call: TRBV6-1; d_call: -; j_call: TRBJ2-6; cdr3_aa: CASSARGPGANVLTF; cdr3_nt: TGTGCCAGCAGTGCCCGGGGGCCTGGGGCCAACGTCCTGACTTTC
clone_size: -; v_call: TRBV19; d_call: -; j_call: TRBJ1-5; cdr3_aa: CASSMGGRGAQPQHF; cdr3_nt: TGTGCCAGTAGTATGGGTGGGAGGGGTGCCCAGCCCCAGCATTTT
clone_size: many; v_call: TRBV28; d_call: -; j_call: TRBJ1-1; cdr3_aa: CASTNSMNTEAFF; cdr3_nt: TGTGCCAGCACCAATTCTATGAACACTGAAGCTTTCTTT
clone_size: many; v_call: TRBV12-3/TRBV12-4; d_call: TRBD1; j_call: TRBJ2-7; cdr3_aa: CASSLGQDDYEQYF; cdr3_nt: TGTGCCAGCAGTCTTGGACAGGACGACTACGAGCAGTACTTC
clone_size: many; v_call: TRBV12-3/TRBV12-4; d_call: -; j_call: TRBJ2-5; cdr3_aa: CASSLMRETQYF; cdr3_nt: TGTGCCAGCAGTTTGATGCGGGAGACCCAGTACTTC
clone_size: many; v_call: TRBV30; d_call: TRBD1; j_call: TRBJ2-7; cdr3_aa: CAWNRQGTYEQYF; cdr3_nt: TGTGCCTGGAACAGACAGGGCACCTACGAGCAGTACTTC
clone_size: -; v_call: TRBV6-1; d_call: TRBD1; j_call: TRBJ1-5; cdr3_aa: CATSRTGEGQPQHF; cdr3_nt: TGTGCCACGTCCCGGACAGGGGAAGGTCAGCCCCAGCATTTT
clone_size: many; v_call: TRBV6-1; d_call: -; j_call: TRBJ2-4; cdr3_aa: CASCRDPKNIQYF; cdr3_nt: TGTGCCAGCTGCAGGGACCCCAAAAACATTCAGTACTTC
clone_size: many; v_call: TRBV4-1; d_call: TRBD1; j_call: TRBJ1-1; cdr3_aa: CASSQQTGTNTEAFF; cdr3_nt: TGCGCCAGCAGCCAACAGACAGGGACGAACACTGAAGCTTTCTTT
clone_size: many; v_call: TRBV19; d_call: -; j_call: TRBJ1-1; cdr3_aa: CASSRSSSEAFF; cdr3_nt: TGTGCCAGTAGCCGTTCATCAAGTGAAGCTTTCTTT
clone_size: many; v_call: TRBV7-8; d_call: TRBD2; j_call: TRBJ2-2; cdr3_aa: CASSRGLDTGELFF; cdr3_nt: TGTGCCAGCAGCCGCGGACTAGACACCGGGGAGCTGTTTTTT
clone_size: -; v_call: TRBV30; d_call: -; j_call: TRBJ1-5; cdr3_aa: CAWRDRIDQPQHF; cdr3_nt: TGTGCCTGGAGGGATAGGATAGATCAGCCCCAGCATTTT
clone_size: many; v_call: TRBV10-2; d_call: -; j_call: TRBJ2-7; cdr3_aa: CASSQVSRYEQYF; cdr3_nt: TGCGCCAGCTCGCAGGTCAGTCGATACGAGCAGTACTTC
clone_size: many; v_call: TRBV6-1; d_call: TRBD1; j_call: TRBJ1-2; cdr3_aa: CASGQRDRGHGYTF; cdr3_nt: TGTGCCAGCGGTCAAAGGGACAGAGGTCACGGCTACACCTTC
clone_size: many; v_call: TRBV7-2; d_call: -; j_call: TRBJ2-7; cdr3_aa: CASSLGHLEKAEYEQYF; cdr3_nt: TGTGCCAGCAGCTTAGGCCACTTGGAGAAGGCAGAGTACGAGCAGTACTTC
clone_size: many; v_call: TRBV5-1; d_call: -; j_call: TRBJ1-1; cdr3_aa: CASSQDTLNTEAFF; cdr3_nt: TGCGCCAGCAGCCAGGACACCCTGAACACTGAAGCTTTCTTT
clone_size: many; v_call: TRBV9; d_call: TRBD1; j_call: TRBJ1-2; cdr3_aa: CASSGDRGHGYTF; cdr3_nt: TGTGCCAGCAGCGGGGACAGGGGGCATGGCTACACCTTC
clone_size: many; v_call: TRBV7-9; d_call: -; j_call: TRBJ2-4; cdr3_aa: CASSLNGQSKNIQYF; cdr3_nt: TGTGCCAGCAGCTTAAACGGGCAGTCCAAAAACATTCAGTACTTC
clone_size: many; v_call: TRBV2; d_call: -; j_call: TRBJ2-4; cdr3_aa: CASSEATRGPQYF; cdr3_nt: TGTGCCAGCAGTGAAGCCACCCGGGGCCCTCAGTACTTC
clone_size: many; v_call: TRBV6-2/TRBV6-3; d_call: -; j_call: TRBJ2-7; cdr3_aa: CASSLKGTFTYEQYF; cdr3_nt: TGTGCCAGCAGTTTGAAGGGAACTTTTACCTACGAGCAGTACTTC
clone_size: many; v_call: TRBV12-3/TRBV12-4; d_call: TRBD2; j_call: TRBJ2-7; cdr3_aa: CASSGLAGAYEQYF; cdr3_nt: TGTGCCAGCAGCGGACTAGCGGGAGCTTACGAGCAGTACTTC
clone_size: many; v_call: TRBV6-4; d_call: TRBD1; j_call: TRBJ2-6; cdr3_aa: CASSASTGTYSGANVLTF; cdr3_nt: TGTGCCAGCAGTGCTTCGACAGGGACCTACTCTGGGGCCAACGTCCTGACTTTC
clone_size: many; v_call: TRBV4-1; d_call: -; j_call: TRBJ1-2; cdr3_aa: CASSRQASTGLDGYTF; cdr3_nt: TGCGCCAGCAGCCGACAAGCTAGTACAGGGCTCGATGGCTACACCTTC
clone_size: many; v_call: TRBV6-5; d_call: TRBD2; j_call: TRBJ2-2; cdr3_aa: CASSSSGNVGELFF; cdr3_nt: TGTGCCAGCAGCTCTAGCGGGAATGTCGGGGAGCTGTTTTTT
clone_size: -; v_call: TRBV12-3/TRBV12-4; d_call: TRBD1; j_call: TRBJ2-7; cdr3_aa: CASRGTGTLGEQYF; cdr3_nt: TGTGCCAGCAGGGGGACAGGGACCCTAGGCGAGCAGTACTTC
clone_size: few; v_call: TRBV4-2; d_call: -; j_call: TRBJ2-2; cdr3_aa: CASSHSVNTGELFF; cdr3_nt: TGTGCCAGCAGTCACAGCGTGAACACCGGGGAGCTGTTTTTT
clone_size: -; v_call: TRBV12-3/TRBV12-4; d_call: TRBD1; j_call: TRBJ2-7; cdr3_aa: CASSGQGGFGEQYF; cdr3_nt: TGTGCCAGCAGTGGACAGGGTGGATTCGGCGAGCAGTACTTC
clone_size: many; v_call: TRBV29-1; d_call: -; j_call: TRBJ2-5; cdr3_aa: CSVDSGAGVETQYF; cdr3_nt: TGCAGCGTTGATTCTGGGGCCGGGGTCGAGACCCAGTACTTC
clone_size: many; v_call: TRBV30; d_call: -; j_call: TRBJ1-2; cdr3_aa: CAWILDGDGYTF; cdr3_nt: TGTGCCTGGATTTTAGACGGTGATGGCTACACCTTC
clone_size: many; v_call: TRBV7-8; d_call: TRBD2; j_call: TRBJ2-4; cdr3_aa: CASSLFGTSGINIQYF; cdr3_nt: TGTGCCAGCAGCTTATTTGGGACTAGCGGGATCAACATTCAGTACTTC
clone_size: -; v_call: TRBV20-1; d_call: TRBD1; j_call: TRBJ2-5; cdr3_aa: CSTDRGGQTQYF; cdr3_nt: TGCAGTACGGACAGGGGCGGACAGACCCAGTACTTC
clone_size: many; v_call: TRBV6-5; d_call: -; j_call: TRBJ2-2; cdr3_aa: CASSRGLGAGELFF; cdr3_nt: TGTGCCAGCTCGAGAGGGTTAGGGGCCGGGGAGCTGTTTTTT